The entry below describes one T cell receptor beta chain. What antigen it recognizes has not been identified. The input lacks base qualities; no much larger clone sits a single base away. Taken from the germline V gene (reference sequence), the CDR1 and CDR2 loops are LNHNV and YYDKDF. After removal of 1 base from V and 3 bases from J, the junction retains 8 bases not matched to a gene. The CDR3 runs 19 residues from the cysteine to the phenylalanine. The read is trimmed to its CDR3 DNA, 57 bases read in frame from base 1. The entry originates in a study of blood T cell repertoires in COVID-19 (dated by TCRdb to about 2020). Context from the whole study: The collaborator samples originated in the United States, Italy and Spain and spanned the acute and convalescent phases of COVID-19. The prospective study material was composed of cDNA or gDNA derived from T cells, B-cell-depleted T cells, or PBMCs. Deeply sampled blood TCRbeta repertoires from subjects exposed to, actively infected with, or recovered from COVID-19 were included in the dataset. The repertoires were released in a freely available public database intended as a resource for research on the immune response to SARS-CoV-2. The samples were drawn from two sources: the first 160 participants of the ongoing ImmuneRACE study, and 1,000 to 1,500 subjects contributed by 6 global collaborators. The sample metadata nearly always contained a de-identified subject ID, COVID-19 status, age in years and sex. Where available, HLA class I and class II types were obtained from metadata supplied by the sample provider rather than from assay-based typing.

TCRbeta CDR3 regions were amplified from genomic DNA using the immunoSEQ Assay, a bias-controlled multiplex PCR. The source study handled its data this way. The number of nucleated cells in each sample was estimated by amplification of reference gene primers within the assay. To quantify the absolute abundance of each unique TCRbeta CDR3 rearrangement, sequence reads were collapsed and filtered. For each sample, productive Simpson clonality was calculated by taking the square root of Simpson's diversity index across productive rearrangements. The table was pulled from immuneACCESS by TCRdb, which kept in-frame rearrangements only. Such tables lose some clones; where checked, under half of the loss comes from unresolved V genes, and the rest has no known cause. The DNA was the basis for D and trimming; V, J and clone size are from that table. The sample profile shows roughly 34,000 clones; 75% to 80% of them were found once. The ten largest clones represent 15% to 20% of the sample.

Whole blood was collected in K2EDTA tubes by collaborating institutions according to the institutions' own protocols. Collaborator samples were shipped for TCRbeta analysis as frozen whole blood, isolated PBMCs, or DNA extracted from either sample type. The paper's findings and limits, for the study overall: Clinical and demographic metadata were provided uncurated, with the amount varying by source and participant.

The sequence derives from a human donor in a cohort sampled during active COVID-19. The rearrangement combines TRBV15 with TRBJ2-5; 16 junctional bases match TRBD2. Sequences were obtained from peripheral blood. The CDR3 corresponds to CATSRAGLAGGPREETQYF. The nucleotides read TGTGCCACCAGCAGAGCGGGACTAGCGGGAGGGCCCCGGGAAGAGACCCAGTACTTC.